What follows are 2 T cell receptor beta chains derived from one specimen sequenced in a study of identical twins' blood T cells. TCRdb reprocessed the 5' RACE reads via MiXCR and lists one record per CDR3 protein. The table shows a few hundred thousand distinct CDR3 sequences, with about 28% occurring only once. Material for sequencing was PBMCs. The source is a woman aged 18 to 50 in good health.

This clonotype was found a few times. This rearrangement joins TRBV12-5 to TRBJ1-1; D gene unclear. The germline V gene encodes CDR1 LGHNT and CDR2 FRNRAP. V was pared by 6 bases and J by 1 base, with 9 bases between. This CDR3 contains 13 residues. The CDR3 bases are TGTGCTAGTGGCCGGCAGGAGAACACTGAAGCTTTCTTT. It specifies CASGRQENTEAFF. Based on the CDR3 plus reference TRBV12-5 and TRBJ1-1, the full variable domain is DARVTQTPRHKVTEMGQEVTMRCQPILGHNTVFWYRQTMMQGLELLAYFRNRAPLDDSGMPKDRFSAEMPDATLATLKIQPSEPRDSAVYFCASGRQENTEAFFGQGTRLTVV.

This clonotype appeared a few times. The chain couples TRBV29-1 to TRBJ2-7, with TRBD2 matching over 13 bases. CDR1 is SQVTM, CDR2 ANQGSEA, per germline. V was clipped by 5 bases and J by 0 bases; unmatched bases: 1. This CDR3 is built from 14 residues. This CDR3 is CSVRTSGSSYEQYF. CDR3 DNA sequence: TGCAGCGTTCGGACTAGCGGGAGCTCCTACGAGCAGTACTTC.